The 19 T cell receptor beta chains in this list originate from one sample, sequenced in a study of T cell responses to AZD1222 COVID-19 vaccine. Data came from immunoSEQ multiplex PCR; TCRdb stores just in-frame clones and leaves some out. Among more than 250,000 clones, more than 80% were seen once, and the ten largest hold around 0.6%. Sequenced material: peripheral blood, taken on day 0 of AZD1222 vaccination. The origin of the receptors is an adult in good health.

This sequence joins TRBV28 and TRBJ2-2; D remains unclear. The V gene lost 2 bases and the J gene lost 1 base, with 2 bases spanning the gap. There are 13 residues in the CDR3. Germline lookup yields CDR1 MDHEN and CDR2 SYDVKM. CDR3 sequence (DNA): TGTGCCAGCAGTTTAGGGAACACCGGGGAGCTGTTTTTT. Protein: CASSLGNTGELFF.

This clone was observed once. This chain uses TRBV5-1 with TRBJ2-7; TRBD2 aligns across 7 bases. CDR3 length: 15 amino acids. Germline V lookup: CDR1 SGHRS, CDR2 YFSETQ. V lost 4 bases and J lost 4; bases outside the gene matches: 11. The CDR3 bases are TGCGCCAGCAGCCCTGGTGGGGGGGAGCAGTACGAGCAGTACTTC. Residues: CASSPGGGEQYEQYF.

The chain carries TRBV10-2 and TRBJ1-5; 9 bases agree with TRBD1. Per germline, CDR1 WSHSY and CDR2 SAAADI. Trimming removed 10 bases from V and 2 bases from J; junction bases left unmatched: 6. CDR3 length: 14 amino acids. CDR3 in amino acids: CATETGGGNQPQHF. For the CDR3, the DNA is TGCGCCACCGAGACAGGGGGAGGCAATCAGCCCCAGCATTTT.

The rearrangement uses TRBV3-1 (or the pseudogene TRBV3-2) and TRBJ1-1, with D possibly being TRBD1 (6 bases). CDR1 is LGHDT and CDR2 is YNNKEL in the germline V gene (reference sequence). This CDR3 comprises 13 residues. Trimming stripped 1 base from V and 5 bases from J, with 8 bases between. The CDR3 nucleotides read TGTGCCAGCAGCCAAGCCGGGACAACTGAAGCTTTCTTT. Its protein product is CASSQAGTTEAFF.

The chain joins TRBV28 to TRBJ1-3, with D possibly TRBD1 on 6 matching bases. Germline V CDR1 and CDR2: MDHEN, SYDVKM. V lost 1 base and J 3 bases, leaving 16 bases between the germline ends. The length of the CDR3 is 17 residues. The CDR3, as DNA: TGTGCCAGCAGTTTATTACGACTCCAGGGGAGTGGAAACACCATATATTTT. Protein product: CASSLLRLQGSGNTIYF.

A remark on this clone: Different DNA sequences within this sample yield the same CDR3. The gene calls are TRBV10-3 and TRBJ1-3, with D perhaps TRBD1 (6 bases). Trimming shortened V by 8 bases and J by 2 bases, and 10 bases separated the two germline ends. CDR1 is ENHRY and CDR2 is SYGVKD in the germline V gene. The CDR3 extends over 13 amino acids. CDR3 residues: CAIRGGTGNTIYF. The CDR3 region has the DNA TGTGCCATCCGAGGGGGGACTGGAAACACCATATATTTT.

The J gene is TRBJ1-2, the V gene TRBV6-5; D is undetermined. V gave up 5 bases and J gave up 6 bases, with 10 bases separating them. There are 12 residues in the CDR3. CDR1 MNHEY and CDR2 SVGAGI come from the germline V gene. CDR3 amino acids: CASSRHKDGYTF. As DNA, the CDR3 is TGTGCCAGCAGTCGACATAAGGATGGCTACACCTTC.

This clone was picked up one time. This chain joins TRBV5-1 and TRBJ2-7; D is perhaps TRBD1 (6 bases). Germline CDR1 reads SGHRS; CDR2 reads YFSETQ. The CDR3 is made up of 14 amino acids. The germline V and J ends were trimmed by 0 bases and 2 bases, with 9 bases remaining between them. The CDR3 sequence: CASSLGDRTYEQYF. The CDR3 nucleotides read TGCGCCAGCAGCTTGGGAGACAGGACCTACGAGCAGTACTTC.

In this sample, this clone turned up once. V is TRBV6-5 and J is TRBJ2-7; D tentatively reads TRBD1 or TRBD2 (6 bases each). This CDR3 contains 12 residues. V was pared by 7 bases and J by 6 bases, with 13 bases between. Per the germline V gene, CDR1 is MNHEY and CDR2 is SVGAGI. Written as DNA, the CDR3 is TGTGCCAGCAAAGGGGGAGGCGGCGAGCAGTACTTC. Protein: CASKGGGGEQYF.

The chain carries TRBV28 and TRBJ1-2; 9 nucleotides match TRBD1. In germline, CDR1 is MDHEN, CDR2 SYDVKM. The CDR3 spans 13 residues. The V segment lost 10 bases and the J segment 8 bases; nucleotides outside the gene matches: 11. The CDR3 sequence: CAIPGTGLRGYTF. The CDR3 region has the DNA TGTGCCATACCCGGGACAGGGCTGCGGGGCTACACCTTC.

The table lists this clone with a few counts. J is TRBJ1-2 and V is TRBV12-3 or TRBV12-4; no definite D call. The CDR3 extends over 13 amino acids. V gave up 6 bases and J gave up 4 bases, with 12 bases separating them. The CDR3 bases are TGTGCCAGCAGCCCCGGGAGGGTCTATGGCTACACCTTC. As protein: CASSPGRVYGYTF.

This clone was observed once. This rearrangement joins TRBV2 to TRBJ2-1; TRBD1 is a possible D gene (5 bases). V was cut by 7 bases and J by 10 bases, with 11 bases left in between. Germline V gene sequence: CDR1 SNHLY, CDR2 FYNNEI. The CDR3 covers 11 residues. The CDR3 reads CASMTSGEQFF. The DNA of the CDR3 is TGTGCCAGCATGACCTCAGGGGAGCAGTTCTTC. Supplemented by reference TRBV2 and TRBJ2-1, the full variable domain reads EPEVTQTPSHQVTQMGQEVILRCVPISNHLYFYWYRQILGQKVEFLVSFYNNEISEKSEIFDDQFSVERPDGSNFTLKIRSTKLEDSAMYFCASMTSGEQFFGPGTRLTVL.

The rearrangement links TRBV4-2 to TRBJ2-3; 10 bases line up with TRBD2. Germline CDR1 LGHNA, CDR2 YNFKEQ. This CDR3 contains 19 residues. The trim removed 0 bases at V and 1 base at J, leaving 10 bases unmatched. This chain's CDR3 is CASSQDPPPSGSGTDTQYF. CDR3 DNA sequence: TGTGCCAGCAGCCAAGATCCCCCTCCTAGCGGGAGTGGCACAGATACGCAGTATTTT.

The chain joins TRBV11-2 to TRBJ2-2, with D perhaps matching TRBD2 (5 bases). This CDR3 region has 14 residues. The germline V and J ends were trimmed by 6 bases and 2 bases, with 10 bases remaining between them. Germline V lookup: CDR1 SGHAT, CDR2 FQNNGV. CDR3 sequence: CASSLASNTGELFF. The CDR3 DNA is TGTGCCAGCAGTCTAGCCAGTAACACCGGGGAGCTGTTTTTT. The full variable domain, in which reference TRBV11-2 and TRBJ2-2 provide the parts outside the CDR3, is EAGVAQSPRYKIIEKRQSVAFWCNPISGHATLYWYQQILGQGPKLLIQFQNNGVVDDSQLPKDRFSAERLKGVDSTLKIQPAKLEDSAVYLCASSLASNTGELFFGEGSRLTVL.

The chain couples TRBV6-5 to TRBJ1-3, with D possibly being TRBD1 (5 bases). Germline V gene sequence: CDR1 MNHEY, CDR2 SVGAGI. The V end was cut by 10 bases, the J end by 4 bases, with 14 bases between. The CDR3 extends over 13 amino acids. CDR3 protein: CAIRQGSGNTIYF. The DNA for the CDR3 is TGTGCCATCCGTCAGGGCTCGGGAAACACCATATATTTT.

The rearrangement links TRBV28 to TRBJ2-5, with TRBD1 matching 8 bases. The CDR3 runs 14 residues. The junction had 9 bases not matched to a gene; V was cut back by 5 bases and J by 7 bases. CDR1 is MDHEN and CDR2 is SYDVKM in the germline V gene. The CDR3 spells CASSPQGAQGTQYF. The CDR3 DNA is TGTGCCAGCAGTCCGCAGGGGGCCCAGGGGACCCAGTACTTC. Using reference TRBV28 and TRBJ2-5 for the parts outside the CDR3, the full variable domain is DVKVTQSSRYLVKRTGEKVFLECVQDMDHENMFWYRQDPGLGLRLIYFSYDVKMKEKGDIPEGYSVSREKKERFSLILESASTNQTSMYLCASSPQGAQGTQYFGPGTRLLVL.

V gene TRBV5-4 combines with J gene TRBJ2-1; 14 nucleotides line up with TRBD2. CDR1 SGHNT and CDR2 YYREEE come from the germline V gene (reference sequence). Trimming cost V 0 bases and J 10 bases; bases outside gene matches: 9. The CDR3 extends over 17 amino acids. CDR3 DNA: TGTGCCAGCAGCTTGGGGCAGACTAGCGGGAGGGCCAGGGAGCAGTTCTTC. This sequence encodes CASSLGQTSGRAREQFF.

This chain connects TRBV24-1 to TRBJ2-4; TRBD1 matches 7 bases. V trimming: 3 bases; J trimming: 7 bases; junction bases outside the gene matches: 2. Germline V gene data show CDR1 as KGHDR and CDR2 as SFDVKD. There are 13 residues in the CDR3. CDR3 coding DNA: TGTGCCACCAGTGATCCAGGGGGTAACATTCAGTACTTC. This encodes CATSDPGGNIQYF.

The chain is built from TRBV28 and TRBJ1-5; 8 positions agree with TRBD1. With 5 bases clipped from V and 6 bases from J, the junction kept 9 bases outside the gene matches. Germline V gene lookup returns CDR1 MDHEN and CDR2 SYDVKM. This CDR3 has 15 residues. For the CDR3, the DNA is TGTGCCAGCAGTCCACGTGACAGGGGCCGTCAGCCCCAGCATTTT. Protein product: CASSPRDRGRQPQHF.